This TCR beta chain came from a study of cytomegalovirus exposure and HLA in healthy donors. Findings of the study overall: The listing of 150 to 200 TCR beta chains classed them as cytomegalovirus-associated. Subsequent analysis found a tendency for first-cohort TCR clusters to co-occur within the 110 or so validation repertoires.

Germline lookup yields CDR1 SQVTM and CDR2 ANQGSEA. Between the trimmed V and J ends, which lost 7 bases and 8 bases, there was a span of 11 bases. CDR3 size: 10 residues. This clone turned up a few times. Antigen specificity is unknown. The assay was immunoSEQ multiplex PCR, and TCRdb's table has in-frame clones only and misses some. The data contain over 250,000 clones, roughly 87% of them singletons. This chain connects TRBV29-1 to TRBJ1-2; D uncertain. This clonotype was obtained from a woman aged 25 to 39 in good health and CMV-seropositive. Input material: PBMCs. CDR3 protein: CSALAEGYTF. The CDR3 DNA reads TGCAGCGCACTTGCTGAAGGCTACACCTTC.